This entry features one TCR beta chain sequence. Produced via immunoSEQ multiplex PCR; TCRdb's table is partial and in-frame only. The sample consists of roughly 92,000 clones, roughly 95% of them appearing once. This entry is derived from a study of technical replicates of blood from several donors. Unmatched junction bases numbered 8, after V lost 8 bases and J lost 6 bases. The length of the CDR3 is 13 residues. Germline values: CDR1 MRHNA, CDR2 SNTAGT. V is TRBV6-4 and J is TRBJ2-7, with 9 nucleotides matching TRBD1. Sequencing input: T cells isolated from PBMCs. The source is a human donor in good health. Here the CDR3 reads CASGRDRDSEQYF. CDR3 sequence (DNA): TGTGCCAGCGGACGGGACAGGGACTCCGAGCAGTACTTC.